Sequencing of this TCR beta chain was carried out in a study of cytomegalovirus exposure and HLA in healthy donors. Study results and caveats: The authors reported that TCR beta sequences could predict HLA-A and HLA-B alleles. These predictions were accurate for most subjects in the first cohort. Previously analyzed data showed that most TCR beta V segments were productive at a frequency of about 90% or about 30%.

The germline V gene encodes CDR1 MNHEY and CDR2 SMNVEV (reference sequence). CDR3 length equals 15 residues. Losses at the gene ends were 6 bases for V and 3 bases for J; bases not matched to a gene: 9. Healthy people donating bone marrow made up the donors. There were likely unrecorded immune exposures, though donors were nominally healthy when sampled. This clone was seen a handful of times. Its antigen remains unidentified. The PCR used 60 Vbeta and 13 Jbeta primers. TCRdb keeps only in-frame clones here, not all; method: immunoSEQ multiplex PCR. Found here are fewer than 200,000 clones, approximately 84% of them singletons; the top ten hold 2.5%.

Sequences were obtained from PBMCs. This receptor was identified in a man under 40 in good health and CMV-seropositive. V is TRBV27 and J is TRBJ2-7; 9 bases are a match to TRBD1. The CDR3 DNA follows: TGTGCCAGCAGGGTTCCGGGACAGGGAGTCTACGAGCAGTACTTC. It is translated as CASRVPGQGVYEQYF.